A selection of T cell receptor beta chains follows, all from one sample in a study of blood T cell repertoires in COVID-19. Assay: immunoSEQ multiplex PCR; the TCRdb copy retains only in-frame clones and omits some. The data show approximately 170,000 clones, around 78% seen once. The sequenced material came from PBMCs or T cells enriched from blood (not recorded which). All receptors derive from a woman in her 50s who had recovered from COVID-19. Each CDR3 is given with its conserved first and last residue. D genes are given only for firm matches. Size is stated for part of the rows, as once, few or many counts, or as a class when the clone is expanded.

v_gene: TRBV25-1; abundance: -; d_gene: -; j_gene: TRBJ2-1; CDR3nt: TGTGCCAGCAGTGATCCCCAGGGTCGCCGGGAGGAGCAGTTCTTC; CDR3aa: CASSDPQGRREEQFF
v_gene: TRBV30; abundance: once; d_gene: TRBD2; j_gene: TRBJ2-2; CDR3nt: TGTGCCTGGAGCGGTAGCGGGCGAACCGGGGAGCTGTTTTTT; CDR3aa: CAWSGSGRTGELFF
v_gene: TRBV28; abundance: -; d_gene: TRBD1; j_gene: TRBJ1-5; CDR3nt: TGTGCCAGCAGCTTGGAGGCGGCAGGGGGCCGCAATCAGCCCCAGCATTTT; CDR3aa: CASSLEAAGGRNQPQHF
v_gene: TRBV5-5; abundance: -; d_gene: -; j_gene: TRBJ2-3; CDR3nt: TGTGCCAGCAGCTCCCGAGGGCCCCTAGGCGCAGATACGCAGTATTTT; CDR3aa: CASSSRGPLGADTQYF
v_gene: TRBV19; abundance: -; d_gene: -; j_gene: TRBJ1-2; CDR3nt: TGTGCCAGCGAAGCGAGGCTACATGGCTACACCTTC; CDR3aa: CASEARLHGYTF
v_gene: TRBV27; abundance: -; d_gene: TRBD1; j_gene: TRBJ1-3; CDR3nt: TGTGCCAGCAGTTTATATTCAAGGGACAGCACCATATATTTT; CDR3aa: CASSLYSRDSTIYF
v_gene: TRBV18; abundance: -; d_gene: -; j_gene: TRBJ2-5; CDR3nt: TGTGCCAGCTCACCACCGTCAGTCCAAGAGACCCAGTACTTC; CDR3aa: CASSPPSVQETQYF
v_gene: TRBV24-1; abundance: -; d_gene: TRBD2; j_gene: TRBJ2-1; CDR3nt: TGTGCCACCAGTGATCGAGGGACTAGCGGGACAGACAATGAGCAGTTCTTC; CDR3aa: CATSDRGTSGTDNEQFF
v_gene: TRBV4-3; abundance: -; d_gene: TRBD1; j_gene: TRBJ1-2; CDR3nt: TGCGCCAGCAGCAGGACAGGGCAATATGGCTACACCTTC; CDR3aa: CASSRTGQYGYTF
v_gene: TRBV7-9; abundance: -; d_gene: -; j_gene: TRBJ1-2; CDR3nt: TGTGCCAGCAGCTTAGAACAGGGCCTCTATGGCTACACCTTC; CDR3aa: CASSLEQGLYGYTF
v_gene: TRBV29-1; abundance: -; d_gene: -; j_gene: TRBJ2-3; CDR3nt: TGCAGCGTTGGCGGACTTCCGGAGGAGGCGCAGTATTTT; CDR3aa: CSVGGLPEEAQYF
v_gene: TRBV7-2; abundance: few; d_gene: -; j_gene: TRBJ1-5; CDR3nt: TGTGCCAGCAGCTACAGACCGGGGAACAATCAGCCCCAGCATTTT; CDR3aa: CASSYRPGNNQPQHF
v_gene: TRBV7-8; abundance: -; d_gene: -; j_gene: TRBJ1-2; CDR3nt: TGTGCCAGCAGCTTAGCGTGGGGGGGAGGCGGCTACACCTTC; CDR3aa: CASSLAWGGGGYTF
v_gene: TRBV28; abundance: few; d_gene: -; j_gene: TRBJ1-1; CDR3nt: TGTGCCAGCAGCTCCCTTAGGTTGAGGGCTTTCTTT; CDR3aa: CASSSLRLRAFF
v_gene: TRBV7-9; abundance: -; d_gene: -; j_gene: TRBJ2-2; CDR3nt: TGTGCCAGCAGCCTGGACAGTAGGGGGGAGCTGTTTTTT; CDR3aa: CASSLDSRGELFF
v_gene: TRBV5-1; abundance: -; d_gene: TRBD1; j_gene: TRBJ2-3; CDR3nt: TGCGCCAGCAGGGACAGGCCTACGACAGATACGCAGTATTTT; CDR3aa: CASRDRPTTDTQYF
v_gene: TRBV5-1; abundance: -; d_gene: TRBD2; j_gene: TRBJ2-3; CDR3nt: TGCGCCAGCACCTCCCGGGGGGGCGTCACAGATACGCAGTATTTT; CDR3aa: CASTSRGGVTDTQYF
v_gene: TRBV19; abundance: -; d_gene: -; j_gene: TRBJ1-6; CDR3nt: TGTGCCAGTAGTATTGACAGGAGCTCCTATAATTCACCCCTCCACTTT; CDR3aa: CASSIDRSSYNSPLHF
v_gene: TRBV11-2; abundance: -; d_gene: TRBD1; j_gene: TRBJ1-4; CDR3nt: TGTGCCAGCAGCTACAGACAGGGGATGGCGGCAACTAATGAAAAACTGTTTTTT; CDR3aa: CASSYRQGMAATNEKLFF
v_gene: TRBV30; abundance: -; d_gene: -; j_gene: TRBJ1-1; CDR3nt: TGTGCCATCGTGACAAGGGGAAGGAACACTGAAGCTTTCTTT; CDR3aa: CAIVTRGRNTEAFF
v_gene: TRBV5-1; abundance: -; d_gene: -; j_gene: TRBJ1-3; CDR3nt: TGCGCCAGCAGCCCCCTAGGGGTTCAAAACACCATATATTTT; CDR3aa: CASSPLGVQNTIYF
v_gene: TRBV5-6; abundance: few; d_gene: -; j_gene: TRBJ1-5; CDR3nt: TGTGCCAGCACCCTCGGGCGGGCCTATAGCAATCAGCCCCAGCATTTT; CDR3aa: CASTLGRAYSNQPQHF
v_gene: TRBV20-1; abundance: -; d_gene: -; j_gene: TRBJ1-5; CDR3nt: TGCAGTGCTAGTTCCGACGACGGGAATCAGCCCCAGCATTTT; CDR3aa: CSASSDDGNQPQHF
v_gene: TRBV3-1/TRBV3-2; abundance: few; d_gene: -; j_gene: TRBJ2-5; CDR3nt: TGTGCCAGCACGATGGGCTTGGGCCAAGAGACCCAGTACTTC; CDR3aa: CASTMGLGQETQYF
v_gene: TRBV7-9; abundance: -; d_gene: -; j_gene: TRBJ1-3; CDR3nt: TGTGCCAGCAGCTTTCAGACAGTCTCTGGAAACACCATATATTTT; CDR3aa: CASSFQTVSGNTIYF
v_gene: TRBV7-3; abundance: -; d_gene: TRBD2; j_gene: TRBJ2-3; CDR3nt: TGTGCCAGCAGCTCGGGACTAGCGGGGGGGCCTTCAGATACGCAGTATTTT; CDR3aa: CASSSGLAGGPSDTQYF
v_gene: TRBV4-1; abundance: -; d_gene: -; j_gene: TRBJ2-3; CDR3nt: TGCGCCAGCAGCCAAGAAGTAGGGGGAACAGATACGCAGTATTTT; CDR3aa: CASSQEVGGTDTQYF